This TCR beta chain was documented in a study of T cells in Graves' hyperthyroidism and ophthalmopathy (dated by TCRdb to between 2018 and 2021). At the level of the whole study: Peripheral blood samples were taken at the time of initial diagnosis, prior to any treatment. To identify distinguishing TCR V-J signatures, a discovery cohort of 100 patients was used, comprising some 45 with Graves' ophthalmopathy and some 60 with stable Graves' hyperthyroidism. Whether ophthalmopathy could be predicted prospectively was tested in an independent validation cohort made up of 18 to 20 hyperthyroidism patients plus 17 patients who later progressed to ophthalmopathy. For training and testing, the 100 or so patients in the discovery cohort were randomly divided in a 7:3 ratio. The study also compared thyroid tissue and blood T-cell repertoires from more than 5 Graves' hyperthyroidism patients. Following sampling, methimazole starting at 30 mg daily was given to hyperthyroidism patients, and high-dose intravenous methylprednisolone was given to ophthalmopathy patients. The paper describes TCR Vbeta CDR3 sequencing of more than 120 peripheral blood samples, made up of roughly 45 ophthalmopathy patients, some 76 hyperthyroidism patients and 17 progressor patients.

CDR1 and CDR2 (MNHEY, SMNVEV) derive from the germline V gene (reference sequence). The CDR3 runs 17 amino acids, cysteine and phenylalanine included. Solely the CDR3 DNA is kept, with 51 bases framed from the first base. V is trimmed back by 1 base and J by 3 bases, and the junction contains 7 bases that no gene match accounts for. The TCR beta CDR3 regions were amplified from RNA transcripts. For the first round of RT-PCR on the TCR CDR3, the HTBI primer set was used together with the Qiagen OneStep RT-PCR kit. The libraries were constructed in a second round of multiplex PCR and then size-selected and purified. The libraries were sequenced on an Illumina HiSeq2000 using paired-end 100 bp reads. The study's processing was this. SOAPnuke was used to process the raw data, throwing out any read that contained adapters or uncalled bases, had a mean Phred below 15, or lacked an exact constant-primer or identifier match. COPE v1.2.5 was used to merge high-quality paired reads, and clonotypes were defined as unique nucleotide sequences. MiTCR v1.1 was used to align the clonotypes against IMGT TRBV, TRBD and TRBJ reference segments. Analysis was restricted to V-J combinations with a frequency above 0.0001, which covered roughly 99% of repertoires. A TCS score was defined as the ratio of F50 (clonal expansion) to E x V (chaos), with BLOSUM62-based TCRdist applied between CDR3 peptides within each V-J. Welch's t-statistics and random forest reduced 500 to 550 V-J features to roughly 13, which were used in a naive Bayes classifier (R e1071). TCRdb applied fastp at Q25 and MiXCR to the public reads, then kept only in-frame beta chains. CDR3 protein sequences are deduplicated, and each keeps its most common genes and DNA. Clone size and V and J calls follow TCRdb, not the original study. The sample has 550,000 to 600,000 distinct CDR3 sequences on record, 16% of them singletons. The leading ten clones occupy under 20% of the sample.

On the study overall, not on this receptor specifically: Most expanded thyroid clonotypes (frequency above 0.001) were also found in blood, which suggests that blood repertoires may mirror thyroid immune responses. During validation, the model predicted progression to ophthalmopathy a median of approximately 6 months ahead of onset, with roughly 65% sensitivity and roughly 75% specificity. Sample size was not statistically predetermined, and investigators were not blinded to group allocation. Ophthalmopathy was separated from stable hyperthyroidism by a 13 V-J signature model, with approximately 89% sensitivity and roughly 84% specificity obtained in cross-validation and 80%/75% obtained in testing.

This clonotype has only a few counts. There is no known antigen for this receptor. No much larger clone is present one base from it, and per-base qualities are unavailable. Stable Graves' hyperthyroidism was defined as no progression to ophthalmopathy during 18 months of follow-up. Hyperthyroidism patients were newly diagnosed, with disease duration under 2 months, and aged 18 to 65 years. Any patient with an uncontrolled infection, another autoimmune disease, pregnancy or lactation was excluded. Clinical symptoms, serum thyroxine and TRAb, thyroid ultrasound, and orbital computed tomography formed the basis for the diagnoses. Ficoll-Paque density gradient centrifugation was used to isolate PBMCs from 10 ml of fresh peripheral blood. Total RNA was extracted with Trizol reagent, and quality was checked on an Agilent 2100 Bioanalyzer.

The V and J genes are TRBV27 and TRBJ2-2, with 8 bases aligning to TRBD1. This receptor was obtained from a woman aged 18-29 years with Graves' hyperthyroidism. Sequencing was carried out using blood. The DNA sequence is TGTGCCAGCAGTTTATGGGCTCAGGGGGCAGACACCGGGGAGCTGTTTTTT. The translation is CASSLWAQGADTGELFF.